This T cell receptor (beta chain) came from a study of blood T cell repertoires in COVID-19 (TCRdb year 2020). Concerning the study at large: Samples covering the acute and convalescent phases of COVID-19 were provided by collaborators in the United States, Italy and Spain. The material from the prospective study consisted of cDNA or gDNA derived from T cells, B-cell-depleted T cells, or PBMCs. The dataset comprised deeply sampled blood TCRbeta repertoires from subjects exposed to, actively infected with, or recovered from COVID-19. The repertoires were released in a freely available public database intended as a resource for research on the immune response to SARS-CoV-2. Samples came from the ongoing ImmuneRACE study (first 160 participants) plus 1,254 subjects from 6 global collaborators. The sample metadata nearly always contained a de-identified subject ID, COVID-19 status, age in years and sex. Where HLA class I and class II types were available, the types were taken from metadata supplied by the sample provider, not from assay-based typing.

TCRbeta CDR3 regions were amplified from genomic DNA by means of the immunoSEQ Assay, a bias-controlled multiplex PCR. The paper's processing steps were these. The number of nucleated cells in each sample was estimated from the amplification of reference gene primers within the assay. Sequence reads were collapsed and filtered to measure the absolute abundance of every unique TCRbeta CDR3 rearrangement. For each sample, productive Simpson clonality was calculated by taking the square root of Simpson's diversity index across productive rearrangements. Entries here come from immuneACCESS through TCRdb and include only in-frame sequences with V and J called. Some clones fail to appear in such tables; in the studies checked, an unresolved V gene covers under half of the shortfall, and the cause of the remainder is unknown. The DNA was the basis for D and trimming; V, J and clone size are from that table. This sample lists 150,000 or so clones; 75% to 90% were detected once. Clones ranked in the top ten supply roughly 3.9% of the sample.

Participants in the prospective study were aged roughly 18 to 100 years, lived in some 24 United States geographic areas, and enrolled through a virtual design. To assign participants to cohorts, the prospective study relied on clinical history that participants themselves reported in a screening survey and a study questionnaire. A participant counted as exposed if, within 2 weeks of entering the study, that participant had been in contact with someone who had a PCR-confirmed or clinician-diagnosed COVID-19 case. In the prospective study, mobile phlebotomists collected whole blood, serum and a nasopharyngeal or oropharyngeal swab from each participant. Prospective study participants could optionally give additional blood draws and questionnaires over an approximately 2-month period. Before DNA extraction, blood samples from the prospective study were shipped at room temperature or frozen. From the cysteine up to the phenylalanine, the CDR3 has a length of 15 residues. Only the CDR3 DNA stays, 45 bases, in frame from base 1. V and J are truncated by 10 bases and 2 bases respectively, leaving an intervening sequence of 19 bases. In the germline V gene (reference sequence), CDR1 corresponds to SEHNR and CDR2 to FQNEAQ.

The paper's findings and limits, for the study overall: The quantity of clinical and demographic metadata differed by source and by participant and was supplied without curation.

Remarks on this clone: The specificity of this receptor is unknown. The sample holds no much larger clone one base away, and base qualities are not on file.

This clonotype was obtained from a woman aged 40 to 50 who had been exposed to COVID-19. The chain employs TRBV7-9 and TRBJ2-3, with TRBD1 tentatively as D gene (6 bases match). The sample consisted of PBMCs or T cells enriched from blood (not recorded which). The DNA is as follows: TGTGCCATACCAGACAGGCCGAGCCTCACAGATACGCAGTATTTT. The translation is CAIPDRPSLTDTQYF.